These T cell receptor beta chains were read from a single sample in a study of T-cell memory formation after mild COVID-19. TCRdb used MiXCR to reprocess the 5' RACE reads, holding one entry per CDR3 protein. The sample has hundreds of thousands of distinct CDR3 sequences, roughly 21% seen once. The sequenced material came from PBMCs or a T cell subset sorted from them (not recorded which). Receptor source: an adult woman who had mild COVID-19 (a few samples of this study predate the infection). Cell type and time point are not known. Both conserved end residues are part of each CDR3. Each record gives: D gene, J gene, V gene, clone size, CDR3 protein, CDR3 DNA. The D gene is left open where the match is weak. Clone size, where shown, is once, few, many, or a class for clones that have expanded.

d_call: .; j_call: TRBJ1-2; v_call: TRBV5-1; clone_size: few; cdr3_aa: CASSLRNGQTYGYTF; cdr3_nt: TGCGCCAGCAGCTTGAGAAATGGACAGACCTATGGCTACACCTTC
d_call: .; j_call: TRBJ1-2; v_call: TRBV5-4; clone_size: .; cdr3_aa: CASSSDGPGNYGYTF; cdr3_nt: TGTGCCAGCAGCTCGGACGGCCCAGGGAACTATGGCTACACCTTC
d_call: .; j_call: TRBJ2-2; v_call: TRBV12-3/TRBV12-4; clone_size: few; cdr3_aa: CASSPGHLIPGELFF; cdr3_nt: TGTGCCAGCAGTCCTGGCCACCTAATCCCCGGGGAGCTGTTTTTT
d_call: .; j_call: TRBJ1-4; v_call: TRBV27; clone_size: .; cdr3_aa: CATAGVGSGEKLFF; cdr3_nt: TGTGCCACCGCCGGAGTGGGCTCGGGCGAAAAACTGTTTTTT
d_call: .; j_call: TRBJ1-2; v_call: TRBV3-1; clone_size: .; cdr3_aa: CASSQGQTAANYGYTF; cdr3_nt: TGTGCCAGCAGCCAAGGACAGACAGCAGCTAACTATGGCTACACCTTC
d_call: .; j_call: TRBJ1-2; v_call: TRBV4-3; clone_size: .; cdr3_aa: CASSRMGTGRDGYTF; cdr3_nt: TGCGCCAGCAGCCGAATGGGTACAGGGCGGGATGGCTACACCTTC
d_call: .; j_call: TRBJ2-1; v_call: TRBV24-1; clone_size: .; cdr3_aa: CATGPGGSYNEQFF; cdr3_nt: TGTGCCACCGGTCCAGGAGGCTCCTACAATGAGCAGTTCTTC
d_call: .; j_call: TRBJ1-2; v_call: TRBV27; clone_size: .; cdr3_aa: CASSWTSNYGYTF; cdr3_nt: TGTGCCAGCAGCTGGACATCTAACTATGGCTACACCTTC
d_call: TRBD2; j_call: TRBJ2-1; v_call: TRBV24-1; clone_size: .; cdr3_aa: CATGPGGHVDEQFF; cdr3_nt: TGTGCCACCGGCCCGGGGGGGCATGTGGATGAGCAGTTCTTC
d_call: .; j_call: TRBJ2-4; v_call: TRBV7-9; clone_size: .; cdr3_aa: CASSLALGKGIQLAKNIQYF; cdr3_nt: TGTGCCAGCAGCTTAGCATTGGGGAAAGGGATACAACTAGCCAAAAACATTCAGTACTTC
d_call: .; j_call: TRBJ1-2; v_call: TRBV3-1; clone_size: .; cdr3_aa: CASSQDISNYGYTF; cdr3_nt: TGTGCCAGCAGCCAAGACATCTCAAACTATGGCTACACCTTC
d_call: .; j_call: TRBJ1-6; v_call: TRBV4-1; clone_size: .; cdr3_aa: CASSQDSPGQGDSPLHF; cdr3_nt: TGCGCCAGCAGCCAAGATAGCCCGGGACAAGGGGATTCACCCCTCCACTTT
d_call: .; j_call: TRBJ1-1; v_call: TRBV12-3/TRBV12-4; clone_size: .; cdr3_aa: CASSLKLMNTEAFF; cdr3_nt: TGTGCCAGCAGTTTAAAACTGATGAACACTGAAGCTTTCTTT
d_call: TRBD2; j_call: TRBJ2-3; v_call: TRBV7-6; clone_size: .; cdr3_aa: CASSWDYLTQYF; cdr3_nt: TGTGCCAGCAGCTGGGACTATCTTACGCAGTATTTT
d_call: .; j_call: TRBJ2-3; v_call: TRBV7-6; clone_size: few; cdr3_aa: CASSGGLAATDTQYF; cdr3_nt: TGTGCCAGCAGCGGAGGCCTGGCGGCCACAGATACGCAGTATTTT
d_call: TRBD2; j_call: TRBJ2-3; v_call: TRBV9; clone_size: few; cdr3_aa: CASSVEASGTSTDTQYF; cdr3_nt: TGTGCCAGCAGCGTAGAAGCTAGCGGAACTAGCACAGATACGCAGTATTTT
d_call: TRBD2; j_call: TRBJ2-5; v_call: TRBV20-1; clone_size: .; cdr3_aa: CSASPTSGRETQYF; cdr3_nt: TGCAGTGCTAGCCCTACTAGCGGGAGAGAGACCCAGTACTTC
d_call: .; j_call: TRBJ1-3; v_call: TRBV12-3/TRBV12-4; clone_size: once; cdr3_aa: CASSFRRGTGNTIYF; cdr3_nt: TGTGCCAGCAGTTTCCGCAGGGGAACTGGAAACACCATATATTTT
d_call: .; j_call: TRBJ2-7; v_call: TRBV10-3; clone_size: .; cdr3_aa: CAIAQSTGEQYF; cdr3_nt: TGTGCCATCGCACAGTCGACGGGCGAGCAGTACTTC
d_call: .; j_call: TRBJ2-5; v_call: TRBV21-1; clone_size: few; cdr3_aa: CASSKRVEGGPGGTQYF; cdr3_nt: TGTGCCAGCAGCAAAAGGGTTGAGGGGGGGCCTGGAGGGACCCAGTACTTC
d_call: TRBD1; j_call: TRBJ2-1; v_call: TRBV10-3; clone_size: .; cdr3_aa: CAISEGGQASAYNEQFF; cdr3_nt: TGTGCCATCAGTGAGGGCGGACAGGCCTCTGCATACAATGAGCAGTTCTTC
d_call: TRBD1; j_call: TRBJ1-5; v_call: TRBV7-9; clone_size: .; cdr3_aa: CASSRSNKQGAVYQPQHF; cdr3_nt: TGTGCCAGCAGCCGAAGCAATAAACAGGGGGCGGTTTATCAGCCCCAGCATTTT
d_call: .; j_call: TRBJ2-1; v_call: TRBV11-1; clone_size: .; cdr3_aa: CASSWGWPGSYNEQFF; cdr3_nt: TGTGCCAGCAGCTGGGGCTGGCCCGGGTCCTACAATGAGCAGTTCTTC
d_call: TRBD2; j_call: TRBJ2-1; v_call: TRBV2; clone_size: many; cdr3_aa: CASTTSGGAEQFF; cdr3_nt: TGTGCCAGCACGACTAGCGGGGGGGCTGAGCAGTTCTTC
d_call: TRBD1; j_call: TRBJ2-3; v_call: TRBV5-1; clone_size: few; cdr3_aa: CASTVGQAADTQYF; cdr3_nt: TGCGCCAGCACGGTAGGACAGGCTGCAGATACGCAGTATTTT
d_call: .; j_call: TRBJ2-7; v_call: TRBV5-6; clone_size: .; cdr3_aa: CASSLEEGSYEQYF; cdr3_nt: TGTGCCAGCAGCTTGGAGGAGGGCTCCTACGAGCAGTACTTC
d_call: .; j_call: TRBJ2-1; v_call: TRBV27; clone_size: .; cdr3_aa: CASSRIQTSSYNEQFF; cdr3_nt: TGTGCCAGCAGCCGAATCCAAACTAGCTCCTACAATGAGCAGTTCTTC
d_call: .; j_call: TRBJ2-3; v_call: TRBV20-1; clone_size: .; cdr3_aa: CSARRDRTDTQYF; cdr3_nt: TGCAGTGCCAGAAGGGATCGCACAGATACGCAGTATTTT
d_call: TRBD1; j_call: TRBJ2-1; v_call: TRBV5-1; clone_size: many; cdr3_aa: CASSLVGQGRDEQFF; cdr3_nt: TGCGCCAGCAGCTTGGTAGGACAGGGAAGGGATGAGCAGTTCTTC
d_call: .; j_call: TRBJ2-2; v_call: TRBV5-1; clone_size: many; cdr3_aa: CASSTTGELFF; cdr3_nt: TGCGCCAGCAGTACCACCGGGGAGCTGTTTTTT
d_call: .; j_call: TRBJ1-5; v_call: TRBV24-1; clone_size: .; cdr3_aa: CATKRLVVIGLWSNQPQHF; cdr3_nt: TGTGCCACCAAGCGGCTTGTAGTAATAGGTCTTTGGAGCAATCAGCCCCAGCATTTT
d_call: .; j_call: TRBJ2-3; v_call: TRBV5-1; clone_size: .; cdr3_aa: CASSPQGVTDTQYF; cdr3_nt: TGCGCCAGCAGCCCACAGGGAGTCACAGATACGCAGTATTTT
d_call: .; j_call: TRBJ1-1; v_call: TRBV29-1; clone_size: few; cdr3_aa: CSVEGRSGTMNTEAFF; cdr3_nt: TGCAGCGTTGAAGGTCGATCCGGGACCATGAACACTGAAGCTTTCTTT
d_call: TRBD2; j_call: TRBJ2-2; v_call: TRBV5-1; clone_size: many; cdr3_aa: CASSLAGTGELFF; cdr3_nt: TGTGCCAGCAGTTTAGCGGGAACCGGGGAGCTGTTTTTT
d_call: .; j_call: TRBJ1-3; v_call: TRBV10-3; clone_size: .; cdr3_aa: CAISESKGISGNTIYF; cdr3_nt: TGTGCCATCAGTGAGTCTAAGGGGATCTCTGGAAACACCATATATTTT
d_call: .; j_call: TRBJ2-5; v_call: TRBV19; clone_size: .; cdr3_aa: CASSILPASGTQYF; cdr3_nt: TGTGCCAGTAGTATTCTCCCAGCCTCGGGGACCCAGTACTTC
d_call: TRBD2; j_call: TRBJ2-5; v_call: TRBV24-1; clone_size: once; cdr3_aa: CATSDSTPAGLQETQYF; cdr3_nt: TGTGCCACCAGTGATTCAACTCCAGCGGGACTACAAGAGACCCAGTACTTC
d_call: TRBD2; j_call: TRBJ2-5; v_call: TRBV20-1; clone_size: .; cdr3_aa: CSVAGGSGETQYF; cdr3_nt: TGCAGTGTGGCGGGAGGCTCAGGGGAGACCCAGTACTTC
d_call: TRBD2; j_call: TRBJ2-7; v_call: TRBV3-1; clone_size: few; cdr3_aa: CASSPGLAGLREQYF; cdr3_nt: TGTGCCAGCAGCCCGGGACTAGCGGGACTGCGAGAGCAGTACTTC
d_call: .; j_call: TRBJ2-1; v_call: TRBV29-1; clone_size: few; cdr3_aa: CSVVPFGLYSYNEQFF; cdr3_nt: TGCAGCGTTGTGCCCTTTGGCCTGTACTCCTACAATGAGCAGTTCTTC
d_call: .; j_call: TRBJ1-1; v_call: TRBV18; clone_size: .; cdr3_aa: CASSPAQGSTEAFF; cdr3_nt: TGTGCCAGCTCACCAGCCCAGGGGAGTACTGAAGCTTTCTTT
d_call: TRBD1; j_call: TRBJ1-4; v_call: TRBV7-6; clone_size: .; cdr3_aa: CASSHGQGSGEKLFF; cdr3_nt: TGTGCCAGCAGCCATGGACAGGGATCGGGTGAAAAACTGTTTTTT
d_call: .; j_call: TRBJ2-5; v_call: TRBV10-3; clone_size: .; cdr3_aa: CAISDRSQGYQETQYF; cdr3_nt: TGTGCCATCAGTGACAGGAGTCAGGGGTACCAAGAGACCCAGTACTTC
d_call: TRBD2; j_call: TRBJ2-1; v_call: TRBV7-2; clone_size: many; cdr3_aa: CASNLIKLGASGSHEQFF; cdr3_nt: TGTGCCAGTAACCTAATTAAACTCGGGGCTAGCGGGAGTCATGAGCAGTTCTTC
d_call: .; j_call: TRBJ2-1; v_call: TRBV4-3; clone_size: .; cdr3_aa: CASSQGRDYFYNEQFF; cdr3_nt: TGCGCCAGCAGCCAAGGCCGGGATTACTTCTACAATGAGCAGTTCTTC
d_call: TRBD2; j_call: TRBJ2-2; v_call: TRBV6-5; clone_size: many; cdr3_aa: CASSYQREGTGELFF; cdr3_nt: TGTGCCAGCAGTTACCAGCGGGAGGGGACCGGGGAGCTGTTTTTT
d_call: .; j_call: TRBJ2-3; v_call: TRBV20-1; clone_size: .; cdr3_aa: CSARDFRARTDTQYF; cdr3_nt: TGCAGTGCTAGAGATTTTCGCGCCCGCACAGATACGCAGTATTTT
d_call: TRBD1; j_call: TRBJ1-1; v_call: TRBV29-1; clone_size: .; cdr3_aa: CSVPGQRNTEAFF; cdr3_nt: TGCAGCGTACCGGGACAGCGGAACACTGAAGCTTTCTTT
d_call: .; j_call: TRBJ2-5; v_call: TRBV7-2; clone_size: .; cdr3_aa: CASSVSRETQYF; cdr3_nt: TGTGCCAGCAGCGTGTCCCGGGAGACCCAGTACTTC
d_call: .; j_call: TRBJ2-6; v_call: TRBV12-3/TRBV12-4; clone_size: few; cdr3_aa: CASSYSASSGANVLTF; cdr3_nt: TGTGCCAGCAGCTACTCAGCTTCCTCTGGGGCCAACGTCCTGACTTTC
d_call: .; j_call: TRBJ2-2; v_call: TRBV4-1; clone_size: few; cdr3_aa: CASSASWTDGELFF; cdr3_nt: TGCGCCAGCAGCGCCTCGTGGACCGACGGGGAGCTGTTTTTT